Detailed here is one TCR beta chain. Its antigen is currently unknown. This sample was included in a study of T cells in pancreatic ductal adenocarcinoma. Study observations and caveats: This surgical cohort overrepresents the minority presenting with early-stage disease. Compared with tumor, blood showed more total productive templates and about 8.1-fold more clonotypes.

Clones were sequenced by immunoSEQ multiplex PCR, and TCRdb holds only the in-frame ones, with some missing. The sample shows around 100,000 clones, 90% to 95% of them seen only once. Selected pancreatic ductal adenocarcinoma patients had undergone surgery without neoadjuvant therapy. Sequencing input: PBMCs. The clonotype comes from a human donor with pancreatic ductal adenocarcinoma.

The CDR3 coding sequence is TGTGCCAGCTCACCACCGGGACAGGGAAGTAATGGCTACACCTTC. As protein: CASSPPGQGSNGYTF. J is TRBJ1-2 and V is TRBV18, with 9 bases identical to TRBD1. Unmatched junction bases numbered 5, after V lost 0 bases and J lost 6 bases. The CDR3 contains 15 residues. Germline CDR1 and CDR2: KGHSH and LQKENI.